Given below is one T cell receptor (beta chain) in context. TCRdb's copy holds only in-frame clones and misses some; the assay was immunoSEQ multiplex PCR. This table holds roughly 160,000 clones, 65% to 80% found once. Germline V gene sequence: CDR1 SGHVS, CDR2 FNYEAQ. The CDR3 has 14 residues. V lost 2 bases, J lost 6 bases, and 10 bases lay in between. This entry belongs to a study of blood T cell repertoires in COVID-19. Input material: PBMCs or T cells enriched from blood (not recorded which). The receptor was isolated from a woman aged 65 to 85 in a cohort exposed to, infected with or recovered from COVID-19 (not recorded which). The gene calls are TRBV7-6 and TRBJ2-2; no reliable D call. CDR3 bases: TGTGCCAGCAGCTTATTTATCGGTGCCGGGGAGCTGTTTTTT. Translating gives CASSLFIGAGELFF. Drawing the rest from reference TRBV7-6 and TRBJ2-2, the complete variable domain is GAGVSQSPRYKVTKRGQDVALRCDPISGHVSLYWYRQALGQGPEFLTYFNYEAQQDKSGLPNDRFSAERPEGSISTLTIQRTEQRDSAMYRCASSLFIGAGELFFGEGSRLTVL.